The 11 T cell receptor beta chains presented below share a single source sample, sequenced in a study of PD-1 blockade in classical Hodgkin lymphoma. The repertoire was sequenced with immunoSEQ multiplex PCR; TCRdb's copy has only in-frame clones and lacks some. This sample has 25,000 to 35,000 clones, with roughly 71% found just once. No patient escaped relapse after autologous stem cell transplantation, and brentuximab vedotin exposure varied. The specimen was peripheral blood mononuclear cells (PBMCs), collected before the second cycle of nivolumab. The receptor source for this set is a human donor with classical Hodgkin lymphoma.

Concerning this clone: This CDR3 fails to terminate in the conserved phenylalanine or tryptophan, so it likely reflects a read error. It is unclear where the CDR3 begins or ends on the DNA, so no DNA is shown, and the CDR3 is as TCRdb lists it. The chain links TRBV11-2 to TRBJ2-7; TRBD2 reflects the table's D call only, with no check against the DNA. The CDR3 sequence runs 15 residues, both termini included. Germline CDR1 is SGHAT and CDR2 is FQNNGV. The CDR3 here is CASSLGASPGLAGVI.

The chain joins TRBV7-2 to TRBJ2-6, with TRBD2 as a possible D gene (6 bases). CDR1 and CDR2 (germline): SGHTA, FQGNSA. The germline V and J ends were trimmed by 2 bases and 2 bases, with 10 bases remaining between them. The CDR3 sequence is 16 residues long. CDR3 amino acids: CASSLSWGAGANVLTF. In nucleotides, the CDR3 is TGTGCCAGCAGCTTAAGTTGGGGGGCTGGGGCCAACGTCCTGACTTTC.

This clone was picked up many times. CDR3 loop: CASSIVQGGVYGYTF. The CDR3 nucleotides read TGTGCCAGTAGTATAGTCCAAGGGGGCGTCTATGGCTACACCTTC. This rearrangement joins TRBV19 to TRBJ1-2; 7 positions match TRBD1. Germline CDR1 reads LNHDA; CDR2 reads SQIVND (reference sequence). This CDR3 contains 15 residues. With 1 base clipped from V and 4 bases from J, the junction kept 6 bases outside the gene matches.

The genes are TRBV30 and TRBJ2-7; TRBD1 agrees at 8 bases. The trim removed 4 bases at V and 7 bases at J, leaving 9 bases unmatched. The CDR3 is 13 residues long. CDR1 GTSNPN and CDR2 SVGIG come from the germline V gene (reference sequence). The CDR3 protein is CAWKGGRGLEQYF. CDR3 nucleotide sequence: TGTGCCTGGAAAGGGGGCAGGGGGCTTGAGCAGTACTTC. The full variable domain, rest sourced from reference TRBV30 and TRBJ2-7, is SQTIHQWPATLVQPVGSPLSLECTVEGTSNPNLYWYRQAAGRGLQLLFYSVGIGQISSEVPQNLSASRPQDRQFILSSKKLLLSDSGFYLCAWKGGRGLEQYFGPGTRLTVT.

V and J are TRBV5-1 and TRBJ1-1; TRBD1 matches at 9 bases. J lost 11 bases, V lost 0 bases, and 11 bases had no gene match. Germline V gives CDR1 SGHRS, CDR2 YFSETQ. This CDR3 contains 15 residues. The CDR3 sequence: CASSLGGMGQGMAFF. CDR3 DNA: TGCGCCAGCAGCTTGGGCGGAATGGGACAGGGAATGGCTTTCTTT.

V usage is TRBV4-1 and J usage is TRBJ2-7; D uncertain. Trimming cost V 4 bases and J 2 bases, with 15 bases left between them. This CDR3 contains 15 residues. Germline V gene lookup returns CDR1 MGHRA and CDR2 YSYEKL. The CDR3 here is CASSPTAITTYEQYF. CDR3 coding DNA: TGCGCCAGCAGCCCGACCGCTATCACAACCTACGAGCAGTACTTC.

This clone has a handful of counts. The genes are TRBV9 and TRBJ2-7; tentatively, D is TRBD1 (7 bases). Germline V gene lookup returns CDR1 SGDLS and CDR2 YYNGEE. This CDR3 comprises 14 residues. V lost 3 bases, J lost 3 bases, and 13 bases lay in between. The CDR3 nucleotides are TGTGCCAGCAGCGCGGGGGACAGAGACTACGAGCAGTACTTC. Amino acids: CASSAGDRDYEQYF.

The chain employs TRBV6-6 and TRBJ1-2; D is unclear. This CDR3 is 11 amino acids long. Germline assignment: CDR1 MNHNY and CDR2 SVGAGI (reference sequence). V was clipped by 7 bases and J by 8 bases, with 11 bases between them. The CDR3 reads CASMLGGGYTF. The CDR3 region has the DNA TGTGCCAGCATGCTCGGTGGGGGCTACACCTTC.

CDR3 sequence (DNA): TGTGCCAGCAGCCCTGACAGGGCGAACACCGGGGAGCTGTTTTTT. Its protein is CASSPDRANTGELFF. The rearrangement joins TRBV28 to TRBJ2-2; TRBD1 agrees at 7 bases. In germline, CDR1 is MDHEN, CDR2 SYDVKM. This CDR3 has 15 amino acids. J was trimmed by 0 bases and V by 6 bases; bases with no gene match: 4.

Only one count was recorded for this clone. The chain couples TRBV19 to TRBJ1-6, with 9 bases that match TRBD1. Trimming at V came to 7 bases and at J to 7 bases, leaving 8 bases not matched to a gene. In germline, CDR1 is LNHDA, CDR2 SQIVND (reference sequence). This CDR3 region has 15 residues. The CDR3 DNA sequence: TGTGCCAGTACGAGAGGCGGGACAGGGAATTCACCCCTCCACTTT. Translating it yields CASTRGGTGNSPLHF.

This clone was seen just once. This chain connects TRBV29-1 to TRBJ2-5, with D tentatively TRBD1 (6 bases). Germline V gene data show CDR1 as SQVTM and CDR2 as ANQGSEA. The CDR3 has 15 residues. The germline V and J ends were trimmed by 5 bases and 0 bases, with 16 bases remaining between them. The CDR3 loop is CSVLLPGANQETQYF. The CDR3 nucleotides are TGCAGCGTTCTTTTGCCAGGGGCGAACCAAGAGACCCAGTACTTC.